The 23 T cell receptor beta chains in this list originate from one sample, sequenced in a study of shared clonotypes between healthy human individuals. The table came from immunoSEQ multiplex PCR; TCRdb's copy has only in-frame clones and leaves some out. In the table there are around 720,000 clones, less than 80% of which are singletons. Sequencing was carried out using memory CD4+ T cells sorted from blood. Subset of the sample: CD45RA-negative fraction. The receptors here all came from a woman aged 25 to 39 in good health.

This clone was picked up a small number of times. The chain recombines TRBV7-6 with TRBJ2-2, with a weak D call TRBD1 (5 bases). V gave up 10 bases and J gave up 1 base, with 13 bases separating them. Germline values: CDR1 SGHVS, CDR2 FNYEAQ. The CDR3 spans 14 residues. The CDR3: CATQGWGNTGELFF. CDR3 DNA sequence: TGTGCCACCCAGGGTTGGGGGAACACCGGGGAGCTGTTTTTT.

The rearrangement joins TRBV5-1 to TRBJ2-7, with TRBD2 matching over 13 bases. This CDR3 region has 14 residues. Germline CDR1 is SGHRS and CDR2 is YFSETQ. V gave up 6 bases and J gave up 3 bases; unmatched junction bases: 3. CDR3: CASMGTSGDYEQYF. CDR3 nucleotide sequence: TGCGCCAGCATGGGGACTAGCGGGGACTACGAGCAGTACTTC.

The chain is built from TRBV4-1 and TRBJ2-2; the match to TRBD2 covers 9 bases. The germline V gene has CDR1 MGHRA and CDR2 YSYEKL. V dropped 6 bases and J dropped 5; count of bases not matched to a gene: 13. The CDR3 totals 17 residues. CDR3 residues: CASRPALVAGDTGELFF. The CDR3 DNA reads as TGCGCCAGCAGGCCTGCCCTAGTAGCGGGAGATACCGGGGAGCTGTTTTTT.

The chain couples TRBV7-9 to TRBJ2-2; D is perhaps TRBD2 (5 bases). Trimming stripped 5 bases from V and 4 bases from J, with 14 bases between. The V gene's germline CDR1 is SEHNR and CDR2 FQNEAQ (reference sequence). This CDR3 is built from 15 residues. As DNA, the CDR3 is TGTGCCAGCAGCGACCTCGGGGTTATCACCGGGGAGCTGTTTTTT. Translating gives CASSDLGVITGELFF.

This clone showed up just a few times. The chain couples TRBV6-5 to TRBJ2-3; the D is unclear. In germline, CDR1 is MNHEY, CDR2 SVGAGI. CDR3 length: 11 amino acids. The V gene lost 10 bases and the J gene lost 5 bases, with 10 bases spanning the gap. The CDR3 loop is CATQLLDTQYF. The CDR3 bases are TGTGCCACCCAATTACTAGATACGCAGTATTTT.

This clone was seen at least ten times. This chain links TRBV6-5 with TRBJ1-5; no clear D. V gave up 6 bases and J gave up 7 bases, with 13 bases separating them. This CDR3 has 13 amino acids. Germline-derived CDR1 and CDR2 are MNHEY and SVGAGI. Written as DNA, the CDR3 is TGTGCCAGCAGCGCACAAGAGAACCAGCCCCAGCATTTT. It is translated as CASSAQENQPQHF.

V gene TRBV9 combines with J gene TRBJ2-7, with a tentative D call TRBD2 (5 bases). This CDR3 has 12 amino acids. The V end lost 4 bases, the J end lost 0 bases, and 5 bases lay between the germline ends. Germline CDR1 reads SGDLS; CDR2 reads YYNGEE. CDR3 protein: CASSRDSYEQYF. The CDR3 DNA follows: TGTGCCAGCAGCCGGGACTCCTACGAGCAGTACTTC.

The chain couples TRBV27 to TRBJ2-7, with a possible D match to TRBD2 (6 bases). This CDR3 has 11 amino acids. Germline V CDR1 and CDR2: MNHEY, SMNVEV (reference sequence). V was pared by 8 bases and J by 6 bases, with 11 bases between. The CDR3: CASSTGSEQYF. The CDR3, as DNA: TGTGCCAGCTCCACCGGGAGCGAGCAGTACTTC.

A single count supports this clone. The chain has TRBV9 and TRBJ2-5, with D perhaps TRBD2 (6 bases). The CDR3 spans 13 residues. Trimming pared 0 bases from V and 9 bases from J, leaving 12 bases between. CDR1 is SGDLS, CDR2 YYNGEE, per germline. CDR3 sequence (DNA): TGTGCCAGCAGCGTAGAGGGAGGTACGGCCCAGTACTTC. Its translation: CASSVEGGTAQYF.

The V call is TRBV6-5, the J call TRBJ1-1; possibly TRBD1 for D (5 bases). This CDR3 has 15 residues. Germline CDR1 reads MNHEY; CDR2 reads SVGAGI. The V and J ends lost 6 bases and 4 bases respectively, with 18 bases between them. The CDR3 loop reads CASSRTIRESTEAFF. As DNA, the CDR3 is TGTGCCAGCAGCCGGACGATCAGGGAGAGCACTGAAGCTTTCTTT.

A word on this clone: It may be a read error: a sequence one base away is much more abundant. Within the sample, other DNA sequences also encode this same CDR3. The chain is built from TRBV5-1 and TRBJ2-2; TRBD1 agrees at 7 bases. Trimming cost V 0 bases and J 3 bases; bases outside gene matches: 2. CDR3 length: 15 residues. From germline, CDR1 is SGHRS and CDR2 YFSETQ. The CDR3 spells CASSLGDRDTGELFF. DNA of the CDR3: TGCGCCAGCAGCTTGGGCGACAGGGACACCGGGGAGCTGTTTTTT. The variable domain in full, with the rest retrieved from reference TRBV5-1 and TRBJ2-2, is KAGVTQTPRYLIKTRGQQVTLSCSPISGHRSVSWYQQTPGQGLQFLFEYFSETQRNKGNFPGRFSGRQFSNSRSEMNVSTLELGDSALYLCASSLGDRDTGELFFGEGSRLTVL.

The chain uses TRBV6-5 and TRBJ1-5; 7 bases fit TRBD1. V lost 4 bases and J lost 6; bases outside the gene matches: 6. The germline V gene encodes CDR1 MNHEY and CDR2 SVGAGI. This CDR3 spans 14 amino acids. The CDR3 loop is CASSSEGAGQPQHF. Written as DNA, the CDR3 is TGTGCCAGCAGTTCGGAGGGGGCGGGTCAGCCCCAGCATTTT.

This rearrangement joins TRBV25-1 to TRBJ2-7; 10 bases agree with TRBD1. Germline V gene lookup returns CDR1 MGHDK and CDR2 SYGVNS. J was trimmed by 0 bases and V by 7 bases; bases with no gene match: 3. This CDR3 spans 14 amino acids. The CDR3 DNA reads as TGTGCCAGCACCGGACAGGGGGTCTCCTACGAGCAGTACTTC. This sequence encodes CASTGQGVSYEQYF.

This chain connects TRBV30 to TRBJ2-4; no reliable D call. The V gene lost 2 bases and the J gene lost 8 bases, with 10 bases spanning the gap. Germline V gives CDR1 GTSNPN, CDR2 SVGIG (reference sequence). There are 12 residues in the CDR3. CDR3 sequence (DNA): TGTGCCTGGAGTCCCAGATCGGACATTCAGTACTTC. It codes for CAWSPRSDIQYF.

This chain links TRBV14 with TRBJ1-4; TRBD1 agrees at 10 bases. V lost 4 bases, J lost 14 bases, and 13 bases stayed unmatched. Germline CDR1 SGHDN, CDR2 FVKESK. This CDR3 has 15 residues. In DNA, the CDR3 is TGTGCCAGCAGCCCAACGGGACAGGGGATCATCAGGCTGTTTTTT. This sequence encodes CASSPTGQGIIRLFF.

V usage is TRBV4-1 and J usage is TRBJ2-7; tentative D call: TRBD1 (5 bases). The CDR3 sequence is 16 residues long. V was clipped by 0 bases and J by 1 base, with 13 bases between them. Germline values: CDR1 MGHRA, CDR2 YSYEKL. The CDR3 is CASSQDSGRGSYEQYF. The CDR3 DNA reads as TGCGCCAGCAGCCAAGACTCCGGTAGGGGATCCTACGAGCAGTACTTC.

The chain employs TRBV5-1 and TRBJ2-1; D may be TRBD1 (5 bases). Germline-derived CDR1 and CDR2 are SGHRS and YFSETQ. The CDR3 sequence is 15 residues long. Trimming stripped 0 bases from V and 1 base from J, with 8 bases between. CDR3 residues: CASSLARVSYNEQFF. The CDR3 DNA reads TGCGCCAGCAGCTTGGCCAGGGTATCCTACAATGAGCAGTTCTTC.

The V gene is TRBV28, the J gene TRBJ1-2; D uncertain. Trimming cost V 2 bases and J 2 bases, with 12 bases left between them. Germline values: CDR1 MDHEN, CDR2 SYDVKM. This CDR3 has 15 amino acids. The CDR3 sequence: CASSLRGGPNYGYTF. CDR3 coding DNA: TGTGCCAGCAGTTTACGTGGAGGGCCGAACTATGGCTACACCTTC.

Regarding this clone: The sample has other DNA sequences that encode this CDR3 too. The V call is TRBV5-1, the J call TRBJ2-1; 7 positions match TRBD2. This CDR3 contains 15 residues. Germline-derived CDR1 and CDR2 are SGHRS and YFSETQ. The ends lost 4 bases at V and 1 base at J; junction bases unmatched: 5. The CDR3 DNA sequence: TGCGCCAGCAGCACATCTAGCGGATCCTACAATGAGCAGTTCTTC. Amino acid sequence: CASSTSSGSYNEQFF.

A few counts support this clone. The chain uses TRBV29-1 and TRBJ2-1, with D unresolved. Germline CDR1 and CDR2: SQVTM and ANQGSEA. This CDR3 spans 14 amino acids. Trimming left V 4 bases short and J 2 bases short, with 12 bases between. The chain's CDR3 is CSVAEKLTYNEQFF. CDR3 in DNA: TGCAGCGTTGCGGAAAAATTAACCTACAATGAGCAGTTCTTC.

This clone was counted a few times. The chain combines TRBV19 with TRBJ2-1; tentative D call: TRBD2 (7 bases). The V end was cut by 0 bases, the J end by 6 bases, with 18 bases between. The CDR3 has 17 residues. Germline assignment: CDR1 LNHDA and CDR2 SQIVND (reference sequence). CDR3 loop: CASSIEGAPSGGNEQFF. CDR3 sequence (DNA): TGTGCCAGTAGTATAGAGGGGGCCCCCTCGGGAGGCAATGAGCAGTTCTTC.

The rearrangement joins TRBV28 to TRBJ1-5; 9 bases align to TRBD1. With V trimmed by 7 bases and J by 6 bases, 7 bases remained unmatched. This CDR3 has 14 residues. Germline assignment: CDR1 MDHEN and CDR2 SYDVKM. The chain's CDR3 is CASILTGGSQPQHF. The CDR3 DNA follows: TGTGCCAGCATCCTGACAGGGGGGAGTCAGCCCCAGCATTTT. The full variable domain, completed using reference TRBV28 and TRBJ1-5, is DVKVTQSSRYLVKRTGEKVFLECVQDMDHENMFWYRQDPGLGLRLIYFSYDVKMKEKGDIPEGYSVSREKKERFSLILESASTNQTSMYLCASILTGGSQPQHFGDGTRLSIL.

This chain uses TRBV6-5 with TRBJ2-7; TRBD1 is a possible D gene (5 bases). This CDR3 spans 13 amino acids. Germline V gives CDR1 MNHEY, CDR2 SVGAGI. V was shortened by 8 bases and J by 1 base, with 12 bases between the two germline ends. Written as DNA, the CDR3 is TGTGCCAGCGCGTTAACAGGATCCTACGAGCAGTACTTC. It translates to CASALTGSYEQYF.